Here is one T cell receptor (beta chain) with its context. As yet, its antigen is unknown. This specimen belongs to a study of post-analysis software for immune sequencing data. General study findings and limits: F measure grouped same-batch samples tightly together. Four to six TRBV segments, including TRBV5-6, TRBV5-1 and TRBV20-1, were more frequent in patients than controls.

The library was made from cDNA and included unique molecular identifiers. One entry per CDR3 protein results from TCRdb running MiXCR on the PCR reads. Found here are roughly 730,000 distinct CDR3 sequences, just under 30% of them singletons; the top ten hold around 0.55%. Germline assignment: CDR1 SGHDT and CDR2 YYEEEE. Trimming removed 3 bases from V and 5 bases from J, with 9 bases in between. CDR3 length equals 13 residues. The chain combines TRBV5-6 with TRBJ1-5; no reliable D call. The clonotype comes from a girl between 10 and 17 years old with multiple sclerosis. Source material: blood. The CDR3 here is CASSSQTDQPQHF. The CDR3 DNA follows: TGTGCCAGCAGCTCTCAAACCGATCAGCCCCAGCATTTT.